Below, 9 T cell receptor beta chains from the same sample are listed, as sequenced in a study of regulatory T cells in long-lasting Graves disease. The TCR beta library used iRepertoire HTBI primers with Arm-PCR amplification of CDR3. MiXCR, run by TCRdb on the multiplex PCR reads, gives a single entry per CDR3 protein. The sample carries around 300,000 distinct CDR3 sequences, under 25% recorded once. Time point noted: persistent/refractory GD, antithyroid drugs over 5 years with positive TRAb. TCR sequences were obtained from RNA taken from PBMCs. Here the sequenced sample was peripheral blood mononuclear cells (PBMCs), taken when the disease was refractory, from a patient treated with antithyroid drugs. The source is a female donor with Graves disease.

CDR3 in DNA: TGTGCCAGCAGCGAACAGCGGGAGATGAGTCGCCATGAGCAGTTCTTC. This codes for CASSEQREMSRHEQFF. The chain carries TRBV7-8 and TRBJ2-1, with 8 positions matching TRBD2. This CDR3 region has 16 residues. CDR1 is SGHVS and CDR2 is FQNEAQ in the germline V gene. The V gene end was trimmed by 5 bases and the J gene end by 8 bases; junction bases not matched to a gene: 14.

This clonotype showed up just a few times. The DNA for the CDR3 is TGCAGTGCTAGAGGGACTAGCGGGAGGGCCCTAGCTGAGCAGTTCTTC. This sequence encodes CSARGTSGRALAEQFF. V is TRBV20-1 and J is TRBJ2-1, with 15 bases lining up with TRBD2. CDR1 is DFQATT, CDR2 SNEGSKA, per germline (reference sequence). The V and J ends lost 1 base and 9 bases, in that order; junction bases with no gene match: 7. The CDR3 totals 16 residues.

The chain joins TRBV12-3 or TRBV12-4 to TRBJ2-3, with D unclear. With 5 bases removed from V and 2 bases from J, the gap between germline ends came to 8 bases. CDR3 length: 13 residues. The DNA of the CDR3 is TGTGCCAGCAGTGAACGTCCCACAGATACGCAGTATTTT. Protein product: CASSERPTDTQYF.

This clonotype was seen at least ten times. The J gene is TRBJ2-5, the V gene TRBV20-1, with D maybe TRBD2 (6 bases). This CDR3 is built from 14 residues. With 0 bases removed from V and 7 bases from J, the gap between germline ends came to 15 bases. The germline V gene encodes CDR1 DFQATT and CDR2 SNEGSKA (reference sequence). This chain's CDR3 is CSARDLDRDWTQYF. CDR3 bases: TGCAGTGCTAGAGATCTAGATAGGGACTGGACCCAGTACTTC.

This clonotype was seen ten or more times. The V gene is TRBV7-9, the J gene TRBJ2-7, with unresolved D. V was clipped by 4 bases and J by 0 bases, with 10 bases between them. This CDR3 has 14 amino acids. The germline gives CDR1 SEHNR, CDR2 FQNEAQ (reference sequence). CDR3 bases: TGTGCCAGCAGCTGGAGTAGCTTCTCCTACGAGCAGTACTTC. This translates into CASSWSSFSYEQYF.

This rearrangement joins TRBV6-2 or TRBV6-3 to TRBJ2-2; 7 bases line up with TRBD2. With 5 bases clipped from V and 1 base from J, the junction kept 4 bases outside the gene matches. Germline lookup yields CDR1 MNHEY and CDR2 SVGEGT. CDR3 size: 15 residues. The CDR3 is CASSRGLKNTGELFF. CDR3 coding DNA: TGTGCCAGCAGTCGGGGACTAAAGAACACCGGGGAGCTGTTTTTT.

The chain combines TRBV7-9 with TRBJ2-5; TRBD2 matches at 11 bases. From germline, CDR1 is SEHNR and CDR2 FQNEAQ (reference sequence). The CDR3 is 16 amino acids. J lost 4 bases, V lost 5 bases, and 9 bases had no gene match. CDR3 residues: CASSHPLAGGGETQYF. The DNA for the CDR3 is TGTGCCAGCAGCCACCCCCTAGCGGGAGGAGGAGAGACCCAGTACTTC.

The rearrangement joins TRBV4-2 to TRBJ2-3; 10 nucleotides align to TRBD2. V lost 3 bases to trimming and J lost 2 bases; unmatched junction nucleotides: 11. The CDR3 length is 18 residues. Looked up from germline, CDR1 is LGHNA and CDR2 is YNFKEQ. This chain's CDR3 is CASSQSGRGGAHTDTQYF. The CDR3 DNA reads TGTGCCAGCAGCCAGAGCGGGAGGGGGGGGGCACACACAGATACGCAGTATTTT.

The chain employs TRBV5-6 and TRBJ2-5; 11 bases match TRBD2. Germline CDR1 SGHDT, CDR2 YYEEEE. Unmatched junction bases numbered 8, after V lost 5 bases and J lost 5 bases. This CDR3 has 15 amino acids. The CDR3 here is CASSKTSGKGETQYF. The CDR3, as DNA: TGTGCCAGCAGTAAGACTAGCGGGAAAGGGGAGACCCAGTACTTC.